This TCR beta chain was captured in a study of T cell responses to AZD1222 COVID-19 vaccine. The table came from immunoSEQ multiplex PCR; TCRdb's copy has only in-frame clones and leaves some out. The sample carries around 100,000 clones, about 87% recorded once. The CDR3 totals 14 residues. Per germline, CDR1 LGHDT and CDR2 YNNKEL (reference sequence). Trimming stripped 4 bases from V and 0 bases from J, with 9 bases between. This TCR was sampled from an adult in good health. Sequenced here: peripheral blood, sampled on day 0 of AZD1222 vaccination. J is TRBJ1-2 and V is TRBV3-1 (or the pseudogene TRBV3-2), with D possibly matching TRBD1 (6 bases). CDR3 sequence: CASSPDRANYGYTF. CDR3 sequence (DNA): TGTGCCAGCAGCCCGGACAGAGCTAACTATGGCTACACCTTC.